This entry is about one TCR beta chain. The source of the sample is a study of cytomegalovirus exposure and HLA in healthy donors. The PCR ran on 60 Vbeta and 13 Jbeta primers. Produced via immunoSEQ multiplex PCR; TCRdb's table is partial and in-frame only. Found here are about 140,000 clones, 75% to 80% of them singletons; the top ten hold under 4.5%. There are 13 residues in the CDR3. The V segment lost 6 bases and the J segment 6 bases; nucleotides outside the gene matches: 4. Per germline, CDR1 SGHTA and CDR2 FQGNSA. The V and J genes are TRBV7-2 and TRBJ2-2; 7 bases fit TRBD1. The clonotype comes from a man younger than 35 in good health and CMV-seronegative. Sequencing used PBMCs. Here the CDR3 DNA reads TGTGCCAGCAGAATAACAGGGGCCGGGGAGCTGTTTTTT. Translation: CASRITGAGELFF.